This paragraph reports one T cell receptor beta chain. Antigen: not known. This entry is derived from a study of shared clonotypes between healthy human individuals. Study in general: Per donor, CD8 memory used one plate, CD8 naive used two, CD4 memory used three and CD4 naive used three.

Sequencing used immunoSEQ multiplex PCR; TCRdb keeps in-frame clones, though not all of them. The sample has 550,000 to 850,000 clones; about 74% are singletons. This CDR3 is built from 14 residues. V dropped 3 bases and J dropped 5 bases, with 10 bases sitting between them. Germline values: CDR1 LGHNA, CDR2 YNFKEQ. General study results and limits: Estimated richness was generally greater in naive than memory subsets.

The source is a woman aged 25-40 years in good health. The sequenced material came from memory CD4+ T cells sorted from blood. Subset defined: CD45RA-negative fraction. The V and J genes are TRBV4-2 and TRBJ1-4; D call uncertain. The CDR3 nucleotides read TGTGCCAGCAGCCATCAACAGATGAATGAAAAACTGTTTTTT. It translates to CASSHQQMNEKLFF.